What follows are 21 T cell receptor beta chains derived from one specimen sequenced in a study of blood T cell repertoires in COVID-19. The assay was immunoSEQ multiplex PCR, and TCRdb's table has in-frame clones only and misses some. The sample includes about 370,000 clones, 90% to 95% of them seen just once. The sequenced sample was PBMCs or T cells enriched from blood (not recorded which). Every receptor here comes from a woman in her thirties or forties who had been exposed to COVID-19.

V gene TRBV7-9 combines with J gene TRBJ2-1; D gene unclear. The germline gives CDR1 SEHNR, CDR2 FQNEAQ (reference sequence). V lost 4 bases and J 10 bases, leaving 14 bases between the germline ends. The CDR3 has 13 residues. The CDR3 DNA sequence: TGTGCCAGCAGCTCACCCCTAGGTCCGGAGCAGTTCTTC. Protein: CASSSPLGPEQFF.

The chain recombines TRBV5-1 with TRBJ1-1; D possibly corresponds to TRBD1 (5 bases). Trimming took off 0 bases at V and 1 base at J, with 19 bases between the two ends. Germline V gene data show CDR1 as SGHRS and CDR2 as YFSETQ. CDR3 length equals 18 residues. The CDR3 coding sequence is TGCGCCAGCAGCTTGGCCGCGTCACGGGGGTTCGCGAACACTGAAGCTTTCTTT. Its protein is CASSLAASRGFANTEAFF.

The rearrangement links TRBV9 to TRBJ1-6; TRBD1 agrees at 7 bases. The J segment lost 0 bases and the V segment lost 4 bases, leaving 10 bases of the junction unmatched. CDR1 is SGDLS, CDR2 YYNGEE, per germline. The CDR3 totals 18 residues. The CDR3 is CASSLAGQASSYNSPLHF. The DNA of the CDR3 is TGTGCCAGCAGCCTAGCTGGACAGGCGAGCTCCTATAATTCACCCCTCCACTTT.

The V and J genes are TRBV7-9 and TRBJ1-6, with D possibly TRBD1 on 6 matching bases. There are 15 residues in the CDR3. CDR1 and CDR2 (germline): SEHNR, FQNEAQ (reference sequence). Trimming shortened V by 3 bases and J by 8 bases, and 14 bases separated the two germline ends. As DNA, the CDR3 is TGTGCCAGCAGCTTTGGGGGGGCCTCGGATTCACCCCTCCACTTT. It specifies CASSFGGASDSPLHF.

The gene calls are TRBV6-5 and TRBJ2-7, with a possible D match to TRBD2 (6 bases). Germline CDR1 and CDR2: MNHEY and SVGAGI. V was clipped by 4 bases and J by 5 bases, with 15 bases between them. The CDR3 sequence is 14 residues long. The CDR3 DNA reads as TGTGCCAGCAGTTCACGGGGGATCTCGAACGAGCAGTACTTC. It yields the protein CASSSRGISNEQYF.

This chain links TRBV9 with TRBJ1-2, with 7 positions matching TRBD1. The CDR3 spans 15 residues. In germline, CDR1 is SGDLS, CDR2 YYNGEE. The V segment lost 7 bases and the J segment 4 bases; nucleotides outside the gene matches: 13. CDR3 sequence reads: CASALSTGAGYGYTF. The CDR3 DNA is TGTGCCAGCGCCCTGTCCACAGGGGCCGGCTATGGCTACACCTTC.

The chain is built from TRBV28 and TRBJ1-5; no definite D call. V lost 0 bases and J lost 4, with 10 bases in between. Germline assignment: CDR1 MDHEN and CDR2 SYDVKM. The CDR3 has 15 residues. The CDR3 region has the DNA TGTGCCAGCAGTTTATGGGCGGGTGAGAATCAGCCCCAGCATTTT. This translates into CASSLWAGENQPQHF.

This chain joins TRBV7-8 and TRBJ1-3; 7 bases match TRBD1. CDR3 length: 16 amino acids. Unmatched junction bases numbered 9, after V lost 5 bases and J lost 2 bases. Germline values: CDR1 SGHVS, CDR2 FQNEAQ. The CDR3 here is CASSPRQGNTGNTIYF. The CDR3 bases are TGTGCCAGCAGCCCCCGACAGGGCAACACTGGAAACACCATATATTTT.

The chain uses TRBV18 and TRBJ2-3; D is unresolved. This CDR3 spans 11 amino acids. Trimming removed 3 bases at V and 5 bases at J, with 3 bases between. Per the germline V gene, CDR1 is KGHSH and CDR2 is LQKENI. The DNA of the CDR3 is TGTGCCAGCTCACCCCAAGATACGCAGTATTTT. Translation: CASSPQDTQYF.

The rearrangement links TRBV18 to TRBJ2-1, with TRBD1 identical over 9 bases. With V trimmed by 7 bases and J by 2 bases, 3 bases remained unmatched. CDR1 and CDR2 from the germline V gene are KGHSH and LQKENI. CDR3 length equals 14 residues. CDR3 sequence reads: CASLRDRAYNEQFF. The CDR3 DNA is TGTGCCAGCTTGAGGGACAGGGCCTACAATGAGCAGTTCTTC.

The gene calls are TRBV19 and TRBJ1-2; D gene uncertain. The CDR3 is 16 residues long. Per the germline V gene, CDR1 is LNHDA and CDR2 is SQIVND (reference sequence). V lost 2 bases and J 3 bases, leaving 16 bases between the germline ends. The CDR3 sequence is CASSINGPGSYYGYTF. CDR3 sequence (DNA): TGTGCCAGTAGTATAAATGGTCCAGGCTCATACTATGGCTACACCTTC.

The chain is built from TRBV6-5 and TRBJ2-4; TRBD2 matches 11 bases. CDR1 is MNHEY and CDR2 is SVGAGI in the germline V gene. The CDR3 is 15 residues long. V shed 7 bases, J shed 7 bases, and the junction held 9 bases outside the gene matches. CDR3 coding DNA: TGTGCCAGCATCTTTAGCGGGGGGGCCAGGAACATTCAGTACTTC. It encodes CASIFSGGARNIQYF.

V gene TRBV30 combines with J gene TRBJ1-1; D uncertain. V lost 5 bases and J 3 bases, leaving 13 bases between the germline ends. Germline lookup yields CDR1 GTSNPN and CDR2 SVGIG (reference sequence). This CDR3 has 13 residues. CDR3 sequence reads: CAWQTGVHTEAFF. CDR3 coding DNA: TGTGCCTGGCAGACCGGGGTACACACTGAAGCTTTCTTT.

This chain connects TRBV4-2 to TRBJ1-3; 7 positions agree with TRBD1. Germline CDR1 LGHNA, CDR2 YNFKEQ. The CDR3 totals 15 residues. V lost 6 bases to trimming and J lost 0 bases; unmatched junction nucleotides: 5. The CDR3 here is CASRRDSSSGNTIYF. The CDR3 nucleotides read TGTGCCAGCAGGCGGGACAGCTCCTCTGGAAACACCATATATTTT.

As for this clone: At one of its ends the junction is not consistent with the germline gene, which may arise from a read error. This rearrangement joins TRBV7-7 to TRBJ1-3; 7 nucleotides match TRBD1. The germline CDR1 and CDR2 sequences are SSHAT and FNYEAQ (reference sequence). CDR3 size: 15 residues. The chain's CDR3 is CASSPRQGNRNTIYF. The CDR3 DNA is TGTGCTAGCAGCCCCAGACAGGGCAACAGAAACACCATATATTTT.

V and J are TRBV19 and TRBJ2-7, with TRBD1 identical over 9 bases. The V and J ends lost 6 bases and 2 bases, in that order; junction bases with no gene match: 8. Germline V gives CDR1 LNHDA, CDR2 SQIVND (reference sequence). The CDR3 contains 15 residues. DNA for the CDR3: TGTGCCAGTAGGGGGTGGGGACAGGGAGCCTACGAGCAGTACTTC. The encoded protein is CASRGWGQGAYEQYF.

This chain connects TRBV5-6 to TRBJ1-2, with 7 bases fitting TRBD1. The germline gives CDR1 SGHDT, CDR2 YYEEEE. The CDR3 contains 13 residues. V lost 4 bases, J lost 2 bases, and 2 bases stayed unmatched. The CDR3 spells CASSLGQNYGYTF. CDR3 in DNA: TGTGCCAGCAGCCTGGGACAGAACTATGGCTACACCTTC.

The CDR3 region is CASSPPTVMDTQYF. For the CDR3, the DNA is TGTGCCAGCTCACCACCGACAGTAATGGATACGCAGTATTTT. The gene calls are TRBV18 and TRBJ2-3; D perhaps matches TRBD1 (5 bases). This CDR3 has 14 amino acids. Trimming left V 0 bases short and J 6 bases short, with 10 bases between. The germline V gene has CDR1 KGHSH and CDR2 LQKENI.

The rearrangement uses TRBV24-1 and TRBJ1-2; D remains unclear. Germline lookup yields CDR1 KGHDR and CDR2 SFDVKD. Deletions cut 5 bases from V and 9 bases from J, with 15 bases between. The CDR3 sequence is 13 residues long. The DNA for the CDR3 is TGTGCCACCAGTGCCGCGGCCCCCGGAAGCTACACCTTC. Its protein product is CATSAAAPGSYTF.

The gene calls are TRBV11-3 and TRBJ1-1; D remains ambiguous. There are 16 residues in the CDR3. V lost 4 bases and J 3 bases, leaving 18 bases between the germline ends. From germline, CDR1 is SGHNT and CDR2 YENEEA. CDR3 in amino acids: CASSSAVLGGDTEAFF. CDR3 coding DNA: TGTGCCAGCAGCTCGGCCGTGTTGGGAGGAGACACTGAAGCTTTCTTT.

This chain links TRBV30 with TRBJ1-3; D is undetermined. The CDR3 totals 14 residues. Germline V gene lookup returns CDR1 GTSNPN and CDR2 SVGIG (reference sequence). Trimming left V 4 bases short and J 0 bases short, with 10 bases between. The CDR3 DNA sequence: TGTGCCTGGATAGTCGACATCTCTGGAAACACCATATATTTT. This translates into CAWIVDISGNTIYF.